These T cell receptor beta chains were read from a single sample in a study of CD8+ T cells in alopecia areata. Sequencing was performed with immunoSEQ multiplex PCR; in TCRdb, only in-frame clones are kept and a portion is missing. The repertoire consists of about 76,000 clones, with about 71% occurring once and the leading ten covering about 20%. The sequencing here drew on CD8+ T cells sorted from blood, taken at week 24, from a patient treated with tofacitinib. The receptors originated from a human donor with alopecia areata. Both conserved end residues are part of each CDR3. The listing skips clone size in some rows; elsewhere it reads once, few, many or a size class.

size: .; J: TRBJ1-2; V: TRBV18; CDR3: CASSRPLGTRDYTF
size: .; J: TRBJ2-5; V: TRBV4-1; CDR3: CASSHASGRGLLTQYF
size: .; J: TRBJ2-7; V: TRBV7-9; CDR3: CASRRDGSYEQYF
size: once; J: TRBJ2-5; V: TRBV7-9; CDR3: CASSLPGRGALETQYF
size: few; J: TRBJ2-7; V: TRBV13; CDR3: CASSQYGQGYEQYF
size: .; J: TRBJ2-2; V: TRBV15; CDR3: CATSRGTTSNTGELFF
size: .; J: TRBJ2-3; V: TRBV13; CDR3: CASSFSDTQYF
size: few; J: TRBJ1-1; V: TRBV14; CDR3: CASSQDSMNTEAFF
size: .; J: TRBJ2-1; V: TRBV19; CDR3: CASGVQGNEQFF
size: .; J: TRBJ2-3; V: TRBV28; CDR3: CASSLGVGSTDTQYF
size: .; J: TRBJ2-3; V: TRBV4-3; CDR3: CASSPYTGTDTQYF
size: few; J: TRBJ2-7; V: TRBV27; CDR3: CASSLSGVEQYF
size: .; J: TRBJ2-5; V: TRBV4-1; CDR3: CASSQDLAGGRETQYF
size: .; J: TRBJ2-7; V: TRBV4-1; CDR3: CASSQDQYYEQYF
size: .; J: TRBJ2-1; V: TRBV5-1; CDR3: CASSATGTGGLGEQFF
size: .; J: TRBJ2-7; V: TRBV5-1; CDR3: CASSFGDVAYEQYF
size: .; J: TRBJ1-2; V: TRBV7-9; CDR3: CASSLIRAENYGYTF
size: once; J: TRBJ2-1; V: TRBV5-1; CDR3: CASSLSGGIHNEQFF
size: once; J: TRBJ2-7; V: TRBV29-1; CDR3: CSVERTSEGYEQYF
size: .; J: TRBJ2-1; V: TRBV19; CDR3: CASTLDGSSYNEQFF
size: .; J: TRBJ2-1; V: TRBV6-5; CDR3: CASSYQPEGGNEQFF
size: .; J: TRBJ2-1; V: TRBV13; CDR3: CASSSLAGLVDNEQFF
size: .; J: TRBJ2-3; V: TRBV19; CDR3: CASRGSRGHLTDTQYF
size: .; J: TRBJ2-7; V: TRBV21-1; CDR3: CASSRIGEGQDEQYF
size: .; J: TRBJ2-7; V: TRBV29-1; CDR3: CSVDLAETYEQYF
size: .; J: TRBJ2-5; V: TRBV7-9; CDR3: CASSPGTSGWETQYF
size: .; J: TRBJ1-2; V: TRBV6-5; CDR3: CASSPSGQGAGYTF
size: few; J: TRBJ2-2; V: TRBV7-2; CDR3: CASSLLGTGELFF
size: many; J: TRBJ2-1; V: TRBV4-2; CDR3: CASSQGLAGDYNEQFF
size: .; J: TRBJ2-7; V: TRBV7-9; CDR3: CASLDTGAYEQYF
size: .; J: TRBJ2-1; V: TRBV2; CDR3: CASSEDIQVQFF
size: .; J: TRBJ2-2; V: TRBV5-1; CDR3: CASSLSRGQNTGELFF
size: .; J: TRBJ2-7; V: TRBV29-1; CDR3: CSVETGSGYEQYF
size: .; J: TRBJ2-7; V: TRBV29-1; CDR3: CSVRTRYSEQYF
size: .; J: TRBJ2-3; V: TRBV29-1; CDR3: CSVEDGSLAGDGDTQYF
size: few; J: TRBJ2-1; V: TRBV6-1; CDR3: CASSDSTSGSSEQFF
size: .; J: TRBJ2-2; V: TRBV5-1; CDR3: CASSLPQGANTGELFF
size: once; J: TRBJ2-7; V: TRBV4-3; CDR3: CASSQEMGQPSYEQYF
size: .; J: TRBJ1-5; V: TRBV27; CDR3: CASSLYDRSQPQHF
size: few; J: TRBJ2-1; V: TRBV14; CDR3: CASSLSYNEQFF
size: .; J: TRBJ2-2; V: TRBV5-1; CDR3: CASSLYLAGGVAGELFF
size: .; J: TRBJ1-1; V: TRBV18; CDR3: CASSPPQQGDTEAFF
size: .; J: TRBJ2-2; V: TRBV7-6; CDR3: CASSSHRELFF
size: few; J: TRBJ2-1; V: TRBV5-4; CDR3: CASSSSGSSYNEQFF
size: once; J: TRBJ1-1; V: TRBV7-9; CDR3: CASSQLGGQPNTEAFF
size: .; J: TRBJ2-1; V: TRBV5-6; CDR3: CASSWDRVRYNEQFF
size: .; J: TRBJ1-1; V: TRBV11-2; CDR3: CASSPSGVGGTEAFF